The entry that follows covers one T cell receptor (beta chain) sequence. The source of the sample is a study of blood T cell repertoires in COVID-19. Germline V gene data show CDR1 as SGHDN and CDR2 as FVKESK. V was cut by 1 base and J by 7 bases, with 13 bases left in between. The CDR3 totals 15 residues. TCRdb keeps only in-frame clones here, not all; method: immunoSEQ multiplex PCR. The sample includes some 180,000 clones, around 83% of them seen just once. The chain has TRBV14 and TRBJ2-2, with D possibly matching TRBD1 (5 bases). Sequenced input: peripheral blood. This clonotype was sampled from a woman in her seventies who had recovered from COVID-19. Here the CDR3 reads CASSQGEQVSGELFF. CDR3 nucleotides: TGTGCCAGCAGCCAAGGCGAACAGGTGAGCGGGGAGCTGTTTTTT. Filled out from reference TRBV14 and TRBJ2-2, the complete variable domain reads EAGVTQFPSHSVIEKGQTVTLRCDPISGHDNLYWYRRVMGKEIKFLLHFVKESKQDESGMPNNRFLAERTGGTYSTLKVQPAELEDSGVYFCASSQGEQVSGELFFGEGSRLTVL.